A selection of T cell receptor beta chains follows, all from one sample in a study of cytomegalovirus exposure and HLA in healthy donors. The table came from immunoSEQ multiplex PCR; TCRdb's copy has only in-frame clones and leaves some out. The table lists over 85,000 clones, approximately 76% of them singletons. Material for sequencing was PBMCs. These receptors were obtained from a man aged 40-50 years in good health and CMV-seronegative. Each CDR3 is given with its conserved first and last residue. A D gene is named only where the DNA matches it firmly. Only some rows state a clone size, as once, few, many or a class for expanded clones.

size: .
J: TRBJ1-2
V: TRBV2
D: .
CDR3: CASSGGSNYGYTF
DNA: TGTGCCAGCAGTGGAGGGTCTAACTATGGCTACACCTTC

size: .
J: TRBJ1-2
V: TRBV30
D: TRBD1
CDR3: CAWSGSGTAYGYTF
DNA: TGTGCCTGGAGTGGCTCCGGGACAGCGTATGGCTACACCTTC

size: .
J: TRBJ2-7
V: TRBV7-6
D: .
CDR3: CASSLQGDNEQYF
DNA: TGTGCCAGCAGCCTACAGGGAGACAACGAGCAGTACTTC

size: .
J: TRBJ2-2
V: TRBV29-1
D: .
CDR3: CSFARTGELFF
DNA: TGCAGCTTTGCCAGGACCGGGGAGCTGTTTTTT

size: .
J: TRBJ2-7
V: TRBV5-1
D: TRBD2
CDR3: CASSPLAGGLYEQYF
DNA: TGCGCCAGCAGCCCTTTAGCGGGAGGGCTTTACGAGCAGTACTTC

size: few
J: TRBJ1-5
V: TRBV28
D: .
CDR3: CATQTGNQPQHF
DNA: TGTGCCACCCAGACAGGCAATCAGCCCCAGCATTTT

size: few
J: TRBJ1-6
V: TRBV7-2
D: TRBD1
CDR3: CASSRETGMSSYNSPLHF
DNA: TGTGCCAGCAGCCGGGAGACAGGGATGAGCTCCTATAATTCACCCCTCCACTTT

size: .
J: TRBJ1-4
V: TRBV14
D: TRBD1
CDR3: CASSQGFGTGGGEKLFF
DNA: TGTGCCAGCAGCCAAGGATTCGGGACAGGGGGCGGTGAAAAACTGTTTTTT

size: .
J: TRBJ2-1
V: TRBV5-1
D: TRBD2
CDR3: CASSLAGTSGGRYNEQFF
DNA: TGCGCCAGCAGCTTGGCGGGGACTAGCGGGGGGAGGTACAATGAGCAGTTCTTC

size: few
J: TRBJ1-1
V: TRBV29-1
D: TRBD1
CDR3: CSERTGPNTEAFF
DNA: TGCAGCGAGAGGACAGGGCCTAACACTGAAGCTTTCTTT

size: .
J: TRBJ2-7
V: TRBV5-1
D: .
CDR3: CASSLAAGYEQYF
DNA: TGCGCCAGCAGCTTGGCAGCGGGCTACGAGCAGTACTTC

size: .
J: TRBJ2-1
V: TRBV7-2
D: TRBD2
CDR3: CASSLTTSGGYNEQFF
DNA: TGTGCCAGCAGCTTAACGACTAGCGGAGGGTACAATGAGCAGTTCTTC

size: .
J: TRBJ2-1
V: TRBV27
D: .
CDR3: CASSSPQGNEQFF
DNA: TGTGCCAGCAGTTCCCCACAGGGCAATGAGCAGTTCTTC

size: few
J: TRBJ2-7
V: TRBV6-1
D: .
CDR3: CASSPQRDEQYF
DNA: TGTGCCAGCAGTCCCCAGAGGGACGAGCAGTACTTC

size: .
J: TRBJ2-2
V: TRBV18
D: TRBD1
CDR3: CASSPPGQGASNTGELFF
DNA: TGTGCCAGCTCACCTCCGGGACAGGGGGCCTCGAACACCGGGGAGCTGTTTTTT

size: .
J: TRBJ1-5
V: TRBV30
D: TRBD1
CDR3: CAWSVGGQGNQPQHF
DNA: TGTGCCTGGAGTGTAGGTGGACAGGGCAATCAGCCCCAGCATTTT

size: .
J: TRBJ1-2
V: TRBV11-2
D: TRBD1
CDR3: CASSPSPLAWAGGGYGYTF
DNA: TGTGCCAGCAGCCCGAGCCCCTTGGCTTGGGCAGGGGGCGGCTATGGCTACACCTTC

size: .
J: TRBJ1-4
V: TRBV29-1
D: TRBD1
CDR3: CSVRPDRDNEKLFF
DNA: TGCAGCGTCCGTCCGGACAGGGATAATGAAAAACTGTTTTTT

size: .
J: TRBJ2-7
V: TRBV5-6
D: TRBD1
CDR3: CASRPLTGGPYEQYF
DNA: TGTGCCAGCAGACCCTTAACAGGGGGCCCCTACGAGCAGTACTTC

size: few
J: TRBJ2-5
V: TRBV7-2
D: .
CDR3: CASSLARHYQYF
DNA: TGTGCCAGCAGCTTAGCGCGTCATTACCAGTACTTC

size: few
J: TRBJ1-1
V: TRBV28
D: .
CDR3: CASTPRANTEAFF
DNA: TGTGCCAGCACCCCAAGAGCCAACACTGAAGCTTTCTTT

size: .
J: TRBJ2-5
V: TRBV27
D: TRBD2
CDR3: CASSKRLAGGPVQETQYF
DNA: TGTGCCAGCAGTAAAAGACTAGCGGGGGGGCCGGTACAAGAGACCCAGTACTTC

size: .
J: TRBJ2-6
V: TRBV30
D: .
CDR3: CAWSVALGGDSGANVLTF
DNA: TGTGCCTGGAGTGTAGCGTTGGGCGGGGACTCTGGGGCCAACGTCCTGACTTTC

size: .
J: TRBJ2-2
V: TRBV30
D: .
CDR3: CAWSARNTGELFF
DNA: TGTGCCTGGAGTGCTCGGAACACCGGGGAGCTGTTTTTT

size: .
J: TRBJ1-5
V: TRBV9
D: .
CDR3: CASSSRENQPQHF
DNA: TGTGCCAGCAGCTCTCGAGAGAATCAGCCCCAGCATTTT

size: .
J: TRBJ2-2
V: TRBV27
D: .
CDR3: CASSWGDTGELFF
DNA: TGTGCCAGCAGTTGGGGGGACACCGGGGAGCTGTTTTTT

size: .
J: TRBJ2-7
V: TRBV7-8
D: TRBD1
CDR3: CASSPRQGPSYEQYF
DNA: TGTGCCAGCAGCCCCAGACAGGGGCCCTCCTACGAGCAGTACTTC

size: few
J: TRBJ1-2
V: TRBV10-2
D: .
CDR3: CASSELGGRYGYTF
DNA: TGCGCCAGCAGTGAGCTTGGGGGCCGTTATGGCTACACCTTC

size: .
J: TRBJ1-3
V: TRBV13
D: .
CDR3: CASSYGQHSGNTIYF
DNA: TGTGCCAGCAGTTACGGACAGCACTCTGGAAACACCATATATTTT

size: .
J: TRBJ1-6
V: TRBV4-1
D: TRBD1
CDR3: CASSQYGTGEGSPLHF
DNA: TGCGCCAGCAGCCAGTACGGGACAGGGGAGGGTTCACCCCTCCACTTT

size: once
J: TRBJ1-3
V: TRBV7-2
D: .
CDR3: CASSLGGLSGNTIYF
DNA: TGTGCCAGCAGCTTAGGGGGGCTCTCTGGAAACACCATATATTTT

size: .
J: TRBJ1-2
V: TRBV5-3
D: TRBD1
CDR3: CARSLAVIVGTAYGYTF
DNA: TGTGCCAGAAGCTTGGCGGTAATAGTCGGGACAGCGTATGGCTACACCTTC

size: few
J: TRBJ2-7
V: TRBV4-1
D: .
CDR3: CASSPDRFSYEQYF
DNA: TGCGCCAGCAGTCCCGACAGATTCTCCTACGAGCAGTACTTC

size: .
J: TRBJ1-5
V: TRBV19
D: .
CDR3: CASSMPFLQPGINQPQHF
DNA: TGTGCCAGTAGTATGCCGTTTTTACAGCCGGGGATAAATCAGCCCCAGCATTTT

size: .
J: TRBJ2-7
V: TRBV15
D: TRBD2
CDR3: CATSRESAGAAYEQYF
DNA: TGTGCCACCAGCAGAGAGTCAGCGGGAGCAGCCTACGAGCAGTACTTC

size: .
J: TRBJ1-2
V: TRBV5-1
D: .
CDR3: CASSLVSGVYGYTF
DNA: TGCGCCAGCAGCTTGGTTTCGGGGGTGTATGGCTACACCTTC

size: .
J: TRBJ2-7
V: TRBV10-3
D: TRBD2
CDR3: CAIGGDGSSPAFDEQYF
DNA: TGTGCCATCGGGGGGGACGGGAGCTCCCCAGCATTTGACGAGCAGTACTTC

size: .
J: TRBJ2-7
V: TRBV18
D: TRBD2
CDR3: CASSPSGGRPTYEQYF
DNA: TGTGCCAGCTCACCGTCTGGCGGGAGGCCAACCTACGAGCAGTACTTC

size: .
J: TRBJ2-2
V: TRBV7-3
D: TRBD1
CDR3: CASSFVTGVTGELFF
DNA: TGTGCCAGCAGCTTTGTGACAGGGGTCACCGGGGAGCTGTTTTTT

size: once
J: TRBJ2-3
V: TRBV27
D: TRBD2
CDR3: CASSETSGSSDTQYF
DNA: TGTGCCAGTAGTGAGACTAGCGGGAGCTCAGATACGCAGTATTTT

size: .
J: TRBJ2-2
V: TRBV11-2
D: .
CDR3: CASSPVGTPNTGELFF
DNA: TGTGCCAGCAGCCCAGTGGGGACACCTAACACCGGGGAGCTGTTTTTT

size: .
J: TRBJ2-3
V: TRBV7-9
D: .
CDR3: CASSPRGAGADTQYF
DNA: TGTGCCAGCAGCCCCCGGGGGGCGGGTGCAGATACGCAGTATTTT

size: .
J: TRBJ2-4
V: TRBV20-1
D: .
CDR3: CSAPLQGGQYF
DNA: TGCAGTGCCCCACTCCAGGGGGGCCAGTACTTC

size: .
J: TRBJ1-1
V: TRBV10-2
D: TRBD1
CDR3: CASSPPGQRLNTEAFF
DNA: TGCGCCAGCAGTCCTCCGGGACAGAGATTGAACACTGAAGCTTTCTTT

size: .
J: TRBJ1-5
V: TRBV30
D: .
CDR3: CAWSSGYNQPQHF
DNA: TGTGCCTGGAGTTCAGGGTACAATCAGCCCCAGCATTTT

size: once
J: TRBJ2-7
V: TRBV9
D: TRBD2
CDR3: CASSAVAGGNTYEQYF
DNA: TGTGCCAGCAGCGCAGTAGCGGGGGGGAATACCTACGAGCAGTACTTC

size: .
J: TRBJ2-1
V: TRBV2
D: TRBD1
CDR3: CASRVTGGIDEQFF
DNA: TGTGCCAGCAGGGTGACAGGGGGCATCGATGAGCAGTTCTTC

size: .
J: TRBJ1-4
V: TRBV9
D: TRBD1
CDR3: CASSVEGRTGGFEKLFF
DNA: TGTGCCAGCAGCGTAGAAGGGAGGACAGGGGGTTTTGAAAAACTGTTTTTT

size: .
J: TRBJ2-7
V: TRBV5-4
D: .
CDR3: CASSPDSSYEQYF
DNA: TGTGCCAGCAGCCCCGACAGCTCCTACGAGCAGTACTTC

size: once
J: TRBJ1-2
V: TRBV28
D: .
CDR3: CASSLVRGGYGYTF
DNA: TGTGCCAGCAGTTTGGTGCGGGGAGGATATGGCTACACCTTC

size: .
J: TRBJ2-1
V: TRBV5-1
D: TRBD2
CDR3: CASSLSSGILNEQFF
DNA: TGCGCCAGCAGCTTATCTAGCGGGATCCTGAATGAGCAGTTCTTC

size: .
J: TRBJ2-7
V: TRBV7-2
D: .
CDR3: CASTLGGRSSYEQYF
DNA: TGTGCCAGCACCCTCGGCGGCCGAAGCTCCTACGAGCAGTACTTC

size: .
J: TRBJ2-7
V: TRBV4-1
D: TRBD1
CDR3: CASSDLRQGATGWEQYF
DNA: TGCGCCAGCAGCGACCTAAGACAGGGGGCGACAGGTTGGGAGCAGTACTTC

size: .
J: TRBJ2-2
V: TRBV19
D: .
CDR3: CASSIVAVGELFF
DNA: TGTGCCAGTAGTATAGTGGCCGTCGGGGAGCTGTTTTTT

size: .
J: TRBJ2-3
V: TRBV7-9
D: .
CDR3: CASSLATNTDTQYF
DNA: TGTGCCAGCAGCTTAGCAACTAATACAGATACGCAGTATTTT

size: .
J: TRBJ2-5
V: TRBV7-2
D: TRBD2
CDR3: CASSPISGAGETQYF
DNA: TGTGCCAGCAGCCCCATTAGCGGGGCCGGGGAGACCCAGTACTTC

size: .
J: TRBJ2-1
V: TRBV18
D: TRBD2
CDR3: CASSPQAGVVNEQFF
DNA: TGTGCCAGCTCACCACAAGCGGGAGTTGTCAATGAGCAGTTCTTC

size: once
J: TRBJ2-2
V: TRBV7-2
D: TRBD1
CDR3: CASSLVGTGAGELFF
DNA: TGTGCCAGCAGCTTAGTTGGGACAGGGGCCGGGGAGCTGTTTTTT